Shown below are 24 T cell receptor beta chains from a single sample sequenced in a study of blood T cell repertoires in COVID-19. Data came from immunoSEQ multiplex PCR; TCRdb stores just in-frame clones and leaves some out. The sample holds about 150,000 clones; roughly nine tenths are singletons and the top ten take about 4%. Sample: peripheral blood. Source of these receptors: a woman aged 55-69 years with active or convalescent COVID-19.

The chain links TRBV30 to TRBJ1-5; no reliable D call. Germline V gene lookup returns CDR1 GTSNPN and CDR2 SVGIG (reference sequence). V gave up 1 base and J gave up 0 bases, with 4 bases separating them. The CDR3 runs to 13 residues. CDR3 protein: CAWSAGSNQPQHF. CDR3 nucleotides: TGTGCCTGGAGTGCGGGTAGCAATCAGCCCCAGCATTTT.

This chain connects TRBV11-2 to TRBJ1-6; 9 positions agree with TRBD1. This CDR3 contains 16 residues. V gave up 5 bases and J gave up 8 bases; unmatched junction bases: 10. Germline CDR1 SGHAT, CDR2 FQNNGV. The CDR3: CASSHGTGQGYSPLHF. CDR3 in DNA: TGTGCCAGCAGCCACGGTACGGGACAGGGATATTCACCCCTCCACTTT. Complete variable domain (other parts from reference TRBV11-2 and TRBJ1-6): EAGVAQSPRYKIIEKRQSVAFWCNPISGHATLYWYQQILGQGPKLLIQFQNNGVVDDSQLPKDRFSAERLKGVDSTLKIQPAKLEDSAVYLCASSHGTGQGYSPLHFGNGTRLTVT.

CDR3: CASIASGAGGTQRELFF. For the CDR3, the DNA is TGTGCCAGCATCGCCTCGGGGGCGGGGGGTACCCAGCGGGAGCTGTTTTTT. J is TRBJ2-2 and V is TRBV2, with 8 bases identical to TRBD2. The CDR3 is 17 amino acids. Trimming cost V 7 bases and J 9 bases; bases outside gene matches: 19. Germline V gene lookup returns CDR1 SNHLY and CDR2 FYNNEI. The whole variable domain, filled in from reference TRBV2 and TRBJ2-2, reads EPEVTQTPSHQVTQMGQEVILRCVPISNHLYFYWYRQILGQKVEFLVSFYNNEISEKSEIFDDQFSVERPDGSNFTLKIRSTKLEDSAMYFCASIASGAGGTQRELFFGEGSRLTVL.

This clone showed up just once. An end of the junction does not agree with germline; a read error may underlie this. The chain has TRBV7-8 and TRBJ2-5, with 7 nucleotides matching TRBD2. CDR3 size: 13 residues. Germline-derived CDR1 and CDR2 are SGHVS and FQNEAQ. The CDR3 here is CASSLGLQGTQYF. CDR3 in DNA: TGTGCCAGCAGCTTGGGACTACAAGGGACCCAGTACTTC. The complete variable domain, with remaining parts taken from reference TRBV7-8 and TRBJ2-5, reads GAGVSQSPRYKVAKRGQDVALRCDPISGHVSLFWYQQALGQGPEFLTYFQNEAQLDKSGLPSDRFFAERPEGSVSTLKIQRTQQEDSAVYLCASSLGLQGTQYFGPGTRLLVL.

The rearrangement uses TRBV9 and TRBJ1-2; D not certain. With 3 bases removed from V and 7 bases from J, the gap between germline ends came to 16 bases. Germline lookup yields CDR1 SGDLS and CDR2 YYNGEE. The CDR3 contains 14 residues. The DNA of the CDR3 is TGTGCCAGCAGCGCGGGGTTTCTATCGGGTGGCTACACCTTC. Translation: CASSAGFLSGGYTF.

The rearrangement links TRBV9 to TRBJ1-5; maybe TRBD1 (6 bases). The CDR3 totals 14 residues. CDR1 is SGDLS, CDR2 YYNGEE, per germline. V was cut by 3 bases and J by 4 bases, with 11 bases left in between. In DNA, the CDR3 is TGTGCCAGCAGCGCCCCCGGGACAAATCAGCCCCAGCATTTT. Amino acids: CASSAPGTNQPQHF.

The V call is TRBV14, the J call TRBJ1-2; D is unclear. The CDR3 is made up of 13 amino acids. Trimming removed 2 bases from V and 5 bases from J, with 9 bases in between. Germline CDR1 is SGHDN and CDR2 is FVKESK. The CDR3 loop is CASSQSIAYGYTF. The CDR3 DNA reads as TGTGCCAGCAGCCAATCTATCGCTTATGGCTACACCTTC.

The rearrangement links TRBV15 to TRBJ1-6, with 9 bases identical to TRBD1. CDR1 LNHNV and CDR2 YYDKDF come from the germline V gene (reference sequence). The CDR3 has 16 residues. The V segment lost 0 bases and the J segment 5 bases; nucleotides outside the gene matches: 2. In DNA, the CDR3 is TGTGCCACCAGCAGAGACGGACAGGGGAATAATTCACCCCTCCACTTT. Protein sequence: CATSRDGQGNNSPLHF.

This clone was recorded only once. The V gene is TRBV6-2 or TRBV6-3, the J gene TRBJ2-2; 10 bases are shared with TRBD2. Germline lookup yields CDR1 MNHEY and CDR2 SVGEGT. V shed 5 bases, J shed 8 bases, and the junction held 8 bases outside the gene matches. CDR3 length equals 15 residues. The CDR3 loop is CASSQSRTSGGELFF. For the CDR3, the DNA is TGTGCCAGCAGTCAATCAAGGACTAGCGGTGGGGAGCTGTTTTTT.

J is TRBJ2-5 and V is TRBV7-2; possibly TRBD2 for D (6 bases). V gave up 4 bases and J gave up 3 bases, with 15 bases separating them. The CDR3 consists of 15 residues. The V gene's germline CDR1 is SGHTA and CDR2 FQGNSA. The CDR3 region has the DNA TGTGCCAGCAGCTCTGGGCAAAGGAGGGAAGAGACCCAGTACTTC. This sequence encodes CASSSGQRREETQYF. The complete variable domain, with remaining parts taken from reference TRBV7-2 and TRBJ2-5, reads GAGVSQSPSNKVTEKGKDVELRCDPISGHTALYWYRQSLGQGLEFLIYFQGNSAPDKSGLPSDRFSAERTGGSVSTLTIQRTQQEDSAVYLCASSSGQRREETQYFGPGTRLLVL.

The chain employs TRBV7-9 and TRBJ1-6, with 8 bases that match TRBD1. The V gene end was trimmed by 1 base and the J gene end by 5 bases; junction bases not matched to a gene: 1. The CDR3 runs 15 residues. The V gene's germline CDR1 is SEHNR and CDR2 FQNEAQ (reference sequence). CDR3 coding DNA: TGTGCCAGCAGCTTAGGGACAGGGAATAATTCACCCCTCCACTTT. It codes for CASSLGTGNNSPLHF.

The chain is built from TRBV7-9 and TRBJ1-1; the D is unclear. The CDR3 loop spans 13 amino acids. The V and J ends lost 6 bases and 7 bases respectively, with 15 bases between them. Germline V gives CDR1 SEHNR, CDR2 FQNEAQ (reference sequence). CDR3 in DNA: TGTGCCAGCAGGAGCGGGAGTCAAAATGAAGCTTTCTTT. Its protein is CASRSGSQNEAFF.

CDR3 DNA: TGTGCCATCAGTGAAACGCGGGGGCCCACCTACGAGCAGTACTTC. Translated: CAISETRGPTYEQYF. J is TRBJ2-7 and V is TRBV10-3, with D maybe TRBD2 (7 bases). Germline V CDR1 and CDR2: ENHRY, SYGVKD. Trimming left V 3 bases short and J 2 bases short, with 14 bases between. This CDR3 spans 15 amino acids.

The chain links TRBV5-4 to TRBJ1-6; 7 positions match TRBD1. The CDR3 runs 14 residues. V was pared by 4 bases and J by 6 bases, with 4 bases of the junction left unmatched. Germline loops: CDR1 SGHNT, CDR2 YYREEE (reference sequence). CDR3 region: CASSLRDSNSPLHF. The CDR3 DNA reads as TGTGCCAGCAGCCTCCGGGACAGTAATTCACCCCTCCACTTT.

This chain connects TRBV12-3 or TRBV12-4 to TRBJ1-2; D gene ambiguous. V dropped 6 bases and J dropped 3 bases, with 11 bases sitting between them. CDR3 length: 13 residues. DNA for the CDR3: TGTGCCAGCAGCCCGGGTAGTTACTATGGCTACACCTTC. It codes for CASSPGSYYGYTF.

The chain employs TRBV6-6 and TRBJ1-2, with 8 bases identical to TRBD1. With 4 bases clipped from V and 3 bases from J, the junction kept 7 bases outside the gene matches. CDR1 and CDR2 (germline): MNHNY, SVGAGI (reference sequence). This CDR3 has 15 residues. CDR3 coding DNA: TGTGCCAGCAGTTGGGACAGGTCGTTTGACTATGGCTACACCTTC. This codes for CASSWDRSFDYGYTF.

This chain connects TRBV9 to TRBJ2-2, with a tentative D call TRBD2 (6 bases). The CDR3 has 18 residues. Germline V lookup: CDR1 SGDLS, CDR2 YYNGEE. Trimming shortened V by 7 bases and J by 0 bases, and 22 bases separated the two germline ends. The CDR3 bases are TGTGCCAGCGGGCGGGGCCAGGCTGGACCGGCGAACACCGGGGAGCTGTTTTTT. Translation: CASGRGQAGPANTGELFF.

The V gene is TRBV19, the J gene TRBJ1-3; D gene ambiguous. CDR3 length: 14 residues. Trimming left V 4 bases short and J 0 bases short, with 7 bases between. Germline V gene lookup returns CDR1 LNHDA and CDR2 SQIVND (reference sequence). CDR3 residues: CASSSGPSGNTIYF. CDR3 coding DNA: TGTGCCAGTAGTAGTGGGCCCTCTGGAAACACCATATATTTT.

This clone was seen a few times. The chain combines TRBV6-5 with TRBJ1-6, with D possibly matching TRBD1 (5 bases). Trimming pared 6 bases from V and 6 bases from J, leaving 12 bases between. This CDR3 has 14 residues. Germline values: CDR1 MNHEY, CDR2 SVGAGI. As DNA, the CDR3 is TGTGCCAGCAGAAACACGACAGTTAATTCACCCCTCCACTTT. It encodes CASRNTTVNSPLHF.

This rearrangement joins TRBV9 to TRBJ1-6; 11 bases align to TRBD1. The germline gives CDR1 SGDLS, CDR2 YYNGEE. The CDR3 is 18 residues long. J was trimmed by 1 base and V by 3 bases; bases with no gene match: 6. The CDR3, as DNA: TGTGCCAGCAGCGCACGGGACAGGGGGGAATCCTATAATTCACCCCTCCACTTT. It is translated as CASSARDRGESYNSPLHF.

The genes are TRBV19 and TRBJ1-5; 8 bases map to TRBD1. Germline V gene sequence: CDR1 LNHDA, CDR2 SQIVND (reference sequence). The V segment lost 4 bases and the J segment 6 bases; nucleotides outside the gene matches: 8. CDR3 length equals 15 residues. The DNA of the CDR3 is TGTGCCAGTAGTAACTTAGGACAGGGATCTCAGCCCCAGCATTTT. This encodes CASSNLGQGSQPQHF.

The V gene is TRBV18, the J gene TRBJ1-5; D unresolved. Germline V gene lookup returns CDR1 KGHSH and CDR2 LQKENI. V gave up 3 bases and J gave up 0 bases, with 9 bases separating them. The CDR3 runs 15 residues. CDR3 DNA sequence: TGTGCCAGCTCACCCGATTTACATAGCAATCAGCCCCAGCATTTT. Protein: CASSPDLHSNQPQHF.

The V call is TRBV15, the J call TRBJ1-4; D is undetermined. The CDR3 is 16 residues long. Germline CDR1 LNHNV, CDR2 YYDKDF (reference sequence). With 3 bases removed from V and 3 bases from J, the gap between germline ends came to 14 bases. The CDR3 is CATSSGSGLANEKLFF. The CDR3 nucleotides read TGTGCCACCAGCAGCGGCTCGGGGTTGGCTAATGAAAAACTGTTTTTT.

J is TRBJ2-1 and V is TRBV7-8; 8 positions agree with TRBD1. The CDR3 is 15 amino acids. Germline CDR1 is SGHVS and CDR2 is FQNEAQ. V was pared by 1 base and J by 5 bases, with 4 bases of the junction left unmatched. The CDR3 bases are TGTGCCAGCAGCTTAGTTCAGGGGGCAAACAATGAGCAGTTCTTC. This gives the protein CASSLVQGANNEQFF.